The 17 T cell receptor beta chains reported below all come from one sample, sequenced in a study of T cell responses to AZD1222 COVID-19 vaccine. Profiling relied on immunoSEQ multiplex PCR, and the TCRdb table lists in-frame clones only, not all of them. The table has roughly 79,000 clones, around 90% seen once; the top ten hold about 7.1%. The source material was peripheral blood, sampled on day 0 of MenACWY control vaccination. These TCRs come from an adult in good health.

This chain uses TRBV7-2 with TRBJ1-6, with D tentatively TRBD1 (5 bases). This CDR3 contains 14 residues. CDR1 and CDR2 from the germline V gene are SGHTA and FQGNSA. V lost 2 bases and J lost 8, with 10 bases in between. The CDR3 sequence: CASSLRGWDSPLHF. In nucleotides, the CDR3 is TGTGCCAGCAGCTTAAGGGGCTGGGATTCACCCCTCCACTTT.

CDR3 nucleotides: TGTGCCTGGAGTGAGGGGGCTTCGGGAGGAAACACCATATATTTT. Translating it yields CAWSEGASGGNTIYF. The gene calls are TRBV30 and TRBJ1-3; 7 bases are shared with TRBD1. The CDR3 extends over 15 amino acids. Unmatched junction bases numbered 7, after V lost 1 base and J lost 4 bases. Germline lookup yields CDR1 GTSNPN and CDR2 SVGIG (reference sequence).

The chain has TRBV5-8 and TRBJ2-1; tentative D call: TRBD2 (6 bases). V was pared by 0 bases and J by 6 bases, with 13 bases between. The CDR3 loop spans 15 amino acids. Germline V gives CDR1 SGHTS, CDR2 YDEGEE. In nucleotides, the CDR3 is TGTGCCAGCAGCTTGGTAGGCGGGACTGGCAATGAGCAGTTCTTC. Its translation: CASSLVGGTGNEQFF.

The J gene is TRBJ1-1, the V gene TRBV10-2, with 7 bases that match TRBD1. Trimming at V came to 6 bases and at J to 0 bases, leaving 4 bases not matched to a gene. The CDR3 runs 14 residues. Germline values: CDR1 WSHSY, CDR2 SAAADI. CDR3 residues: CASRGTGVNTEAFF. As DNA, the CDR3 is TGCGCCAGCAGGGGAACAGGGGTGAACACTGAAGCTTTCTTT.

The rearrangement uses TRBV5-8 and TRBJ2-2; 7 nucleotides agree with TRBD1. Germline values: CDR1 SGHTS, CDR2 YDEGEE. V was clipped by 5 bases and J by 4 bases; unmatched bases: 5. The CDR3 runs 14 residues. For the CDR3, the DNA is TGTGCCAGCAGGAGACAGGGTCGCACCGGGGAGCTGTTTTTT. The encoded protein is CASRRQGRTGELFF.

The chain carries TRBV19 and TRBJ2-1; D might be TRBD1 or TRBD2, each matching 5 bases. CDR1 and CDR2 (germline): LNHDA, SQIVND (reference sequence). This CDR3 comprises 11 residues. Trimming left V 6 bases short and J 12 bases short, with 12 bases between. DNA for the CDR3: TGTGCCAGTAGGGGGCCGGGGAGGCAGTTCTTC. Protein: CASRGPGRQFF.

This rearrangement joins TRBV28 to TRBJ2-7, with D unresolved. Between the trimmed V and J ends, which lost 5 bases and 0 bases, there was a span of 14 bases. Germline lookup yields CDR1 MDHEN and CDR2 SYDVKM. This CDR3 region has 15 residues. The chain's CDR3 is CASSPNKSPSYEQYF. CDR3 nucleotides: TGTGCCAGCAGTCCCAATAAGTCCCCCTCCTACGAGCAGTACTTC.

V and J are TRBV7-8 and TRBJ1-3; D is undetermined. There are 16 residues in the CDR3. Germline V gene data show CDR1 as SGHVS and CDR2 as FQNEAQ. Trimming removed 0 bases at V and 0 bases at J, with 9 bases between. This chain's CDR3 is CASSLARASSGNTIYF. The DNA for the CDR3 is TGTGCCAGCAGCTTAGCCCGGGCGAGCTCTGGAAACACCATATATTTT.

This rearrangement joins TRBV29-1 to TRBJ2-5; 9 nucleotides match TRBD2. The trim removed 2 bases at V and 1 base at J, leaving 5 bases unmatched. The CDR3 runs to 15 residues. CDR1 is SQVTM and CDR2 is ANQGSEA in the germline V gene. The chain's CDR3 is CSVEFSGGSQETQYF. The CDR3 bases are TGCAGCGTTGAATTCAGCGGGGGGTCCCAAGAGACCCAGTACTTC.

This chain connects TRBV14 to TRBJ2-5, with D possibly TRBD1 on 6 matching bases. The CDR3 extends over 18 amino acids. Germline V CDR1 and CDR2: SGHDN, FVKESK. V lost 1 base to trimming and J lost 2 bases, with 20 bases between them. In DNA form, the CDR3 reads TGTGCCAGCAGCCAAGGCGTTCAGGGGAGTTGGAGGCAAGAGACCCAGTACTTC. Encoded protein: CASSQGVQGSWRQETQYF.

This rearrangement joins TRBV19 to TRBJ2-2; no clear D. Trimming stripped 3 bases from V and 1 base from J, with 3 bases between. The CDR3 covers 13 residues. Germline-derived CDR1 and CDR2 are LNHDA and SQIVND (reference sequence). CDR3 region: CASSIGNTGELFF. CDR3 nucleotides: TGTGCCAGTAGTATTGGGAACACCGGGGAGCTGTTTTTT. Full variable domain (rest looked up from reference TRBV19 and TRBJ2-2): DGGITQSPKYLFRKEGQNVTLSCEQNLNHDAMYWYRQDPGQGLRLIYYSQIVNDFQKGDIAEGYSVSREKKESFPLTVTSAQKNPTAFYLCASSIGNTGELFFGEGSRLTVL.

The CDR3 loop reads CASSHPGGNLAIPCSGANVLTF. CDR3 DNA: TGTGCCAGCAGCCACCCAGGGGGAAATTTGGCTATACCCTGCTCTGGGGCCAACGTCCTGACTTTC. The chain uses TRBV3-1 (or the pseudogene TRBV3-2) and TRBJ2-6, with 7 bases identical to TRBD1. The CDR3 length is 22 residues. From germline, CDR1 is LGHDT and CDR2 YNNKEL (reference sequence). Trimming at V came to 3 bases and at J to 0 bases, leaving 20 bases not matched to a gene.

CDR3 coding DNA: TGTGCCAGCAGTCCCTCTCTCTCTGGGACAGGGGGGTACTGGGGCTACACCTTC. Its translation is CASSPSLSGTGGYWGYTF. The gene calls are TRBV28 and TRBJ1-2; 11 positions agree with TRBD1. Unmatched junction bases numbered 19, after V lost 5 bases and J lost 8 bases. Germline V gene sequence: CDR1 MDHEN, CDR2 SYDVKM. The CDR3 is 18 amino acids.

The table lists this clone with a few counts. The chain is built from TRBV24-1 and TRBJ1-1; 12 bases map to TRBD1. The CDR3 is 24 amino acids. V trimming: 3 bases; J trimming: 0 bases; junction bases outside the gene matches: 25. The germline V gene has CDR1 KGHDR and CDR2 SFDVKD. The CDR3 sequence is CATSDVLGTGGGRSIVVLNTEAFF. Written as DNA, the CDR3 is TGTGCCACCAGTGATGTTCTAGGGACAGGGGGCGGGAGGAGCATTGTCGTACTGAACACTGAAGCTTTCTTT.

The chain recombines TRBV7-9 with TRBJ2-5; D perhaps matches TRBD2 (6 bases). Germline-derived CDR1 and CDR2 are SEHNR and FQNEAQ (reference sequence). The V end was cut by 7 bases, the J end by 1 base, with 16 bases between. CDR3 size: 15 residues. In DNA, the CDR3 is TGTGCCAGCAACCTCCGGGACTCGAGCCAAGAGACCCAGTACTTC. Translating it yields CASNLRDSSQETQYF.

This chain uses TRBV30 with TRBJ1-6; 9 positions agree with TRBD1. The CDR3 consists of 13 residues. Germline trimming cut 3 bases from V and 6 bases from J; bases unmatched to any gene: 0. CDR1 and CDR2 from the germline V gene are GTSNPN and SVGIG (reference sequence). The CDR3 protein is CAWRDRGNSPLHF. CDR3 nucleotide sequence: TGTGCCTGGAGGGACAGGGGTAATTCACCCCTCCACTTT.

V usage is TRBV30 and J usage is TRBJ2-7; D is possibly TRBD1 or TRBD2 (5 bases each). The length of the CDR3 is 12 residues. CDR1 and CDR2 (germline): GTSNPN, SVGIG (reference sequence). Trimming pared 5 bases from V and 1 base from J, leaving 9 bases between. CDR3 nucleotide sequence: TGTGCCTGGGGGGACGCGTCCTACGAGCAGTACTTC. Its translation: CAWGDASYEQYF.